What follows is one T cell receptor beta chain and its context. The data were produced by immunoSEQ multiplex PCR, yet TCRdb's version contains in-frame clones alone and is incomplete. The table lists about 63,000 clones, about 78% of them singletons. Per the germline V gene, CDR1 is SGHRS and CDR2 is YFSETQ. This CDR3 comprises 14 residues. Trimming cost V 2 bases and J 7 bases; bases outside gene matches: 8. The data were obtained in a study of blood T cell repertoires in COVID-19. In the study overall: The United States, Italy and Spain were the sources of the acute and convalescent COVID-19 samples. Sources were T cells, B-cell-depleted T cells, or PBMCs; the material itself was cDNA or gDNA.

The chain uses TRBV5-1 and TRBJ1-2, with TRBD1 matching over 7 bases. The sequencing input was peripheral blood. This receptor was identified in a woman older than 75 with acute or convalescent COVID-19. CDR3 nucleotide sequence: TGCGCCAGCAGCTTCGAAGGGGGCGGCTCTGGCTACACCTTC. Amino acid sequence: CASSFEGGGSGYTF.